This entry describes one T cell receptor (beta chain). The sample belongs to a study of T cells in Graves' hyperthyroidism and ophthalmopathy. Germline CDR1 reads KGHDR; CDR2 reads SFDVKD. The CDR3 is 14 amino acids. V was pared by 4 bases and J by 5 bases, with 12 bases between. From RNA transcripts, TCR beta CDR3 regions were amplified. Using the HTBI primer set, a first-round RT-PCR was run on the TCR CDR3. TCRdb fed the multiplex PCR reads into MiXCR, producing one record per CDR3 protein. The sample lists about 400,000 distinct CDR3 sequences; approximately 14% were seen once. This sequence originates from a woman in her late teens or twenties with Graves' hyperthyroidism that later progressed to Graves' ophthalmopathy. The sequencing sample was made of blood. This chain joins TRBV24-1 and TRBJ2-3, with D perhaps TRBD2 (6 bases). The CDR3 protein is CATSESGRQDTQYF. The CDR3 coding sequence is TGTGCCACCAGTGAGTCCGGGAGACAAGATACGCAGTATTTT.